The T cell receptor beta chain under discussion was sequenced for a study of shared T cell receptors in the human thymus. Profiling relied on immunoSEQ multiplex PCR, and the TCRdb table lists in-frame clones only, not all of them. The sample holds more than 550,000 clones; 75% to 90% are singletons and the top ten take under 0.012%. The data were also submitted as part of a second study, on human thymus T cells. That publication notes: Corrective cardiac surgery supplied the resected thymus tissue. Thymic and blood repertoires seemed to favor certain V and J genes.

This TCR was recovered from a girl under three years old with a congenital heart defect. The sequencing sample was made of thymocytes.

CDR3 protein: CASSTNRVHYGYTF. In DNA, the CDR3 is TGTGCCAGCAGCACTAACAGGGTACACTATGGCTACACCTTC. The chain has TRBV5-4 and TRBJ1-2; tentatively, D is TRBD1 (6 bases). From germline, CDR1 is SGHNT and CDR2 YYREEE (reference sequence). The CDR3 totals 14 residues. Between the trimmed V and J ends, which lost 4 bases and 3 bases, there was a span of 13 bases.